This T cell receptor (beta chain) comes out of a study of cytomegalovirus exposure and HLA in healthy donors. Whole-study results and caveats: Cytomegalovirus-associated status was assigned to about 160 TCR beta chains. Previously analyzed data showed that most TCR beta V segments were productive at a frequency of about 87% or about 30%. Some highly shared sequence variants likely arose as a pipeline artifact.

The PCR used 60 Vbeta and 13 Jbeta primers. Clones were sequenced by immunoSEQ multiplex PCR, and TCRdb holds only the in-frame ones, with some missing. In total, the table holds roughly 46,000 clones. With 0 bases removed from V and 8 bases from J, the gap between germline ends came to 10 bases. Germline loops: CDR1 MNHEY, CDR2 SVGAGI. CDR3 length equals 13 residues. As concerns this clone: What it binds is not known.

The sequencing sample was made of PBMCs. The source is a woman between 40 and 50 years old in good health and CMV-seronegative. The V and J genes are TRBV6-5 and TRBJ1-2; no firm D call. CDR3 coding DNA: TGTGCCAGCAGTTACTCGAGCGGCGGAGGCTACACCTTC. Protein sequence: CASSYSSGGGYTF.